What follows are 3 T cell receptor beta chains derived from one specimen sequenced in a study of vaccination and CD4 T cells after COVID-19. Regarding treatment: approximately nine-day PBMC culture with coronavirus spike peptide pools or control peptides (ViraFEST assay). Their antigens are not known. With the Oncomine TCR Beta short-read assay, DNA from cultured CD4+ T cells was sequenced. One entry per CDR3 protein results from TCRdb running MiXCR on the PCR reads. The top ten clones hold about 8.1% of a sample with about 14,000 distinct CDR3 sequences, roughly 58% of them seen once. The starting material was CD4+ T cells from blood, cultured in vitro, obtained before SARS-CoV-2 vaccination. These receptors all stem from a human donor who had recovered from COVID-19.

This clonotype was observed a few times. V is TRBV7-2 and J is TRBJ1-2; 10 bases match TRBD1. This CDR3 is built from 17 residues. The ends lost 0 bases at V and 11 bases at J; junction bases unmatched: 15. Germline CDR1 SGHTA, CDR2 FQGNSA. For the CDR3, the DNA is TGTGCCAGCAGCTTAGCCGCCCGGGACAGGGGCCATGTTGGGTACACCTTC. Its protein product is CASSLAARDRGHVGYTF.

A few counts support this clonotype. J is TRBJ1-2 and V is TRBV27; D is ambiguous. Germline V gene lookup returns CDR1 MNHEY and CDR2 SMNVEV (reference sequence). The germline V and J ends were trimmed by 2 bases and 0 bases, with 19 bases remaining between them. The CDR3 runs to 18 residues. CDR3 DNA sequence: TGTGCCAGCAGTTTAAAGGGAGGACTGTTCGCCTCTAACTATGGCTACACCTTC. It specifies CASSLKGGLFASNYGYTF.

V gene TRBV7-9 combines with J gene TRBJ2-7, with 9 bases identical to TRBD1. Germline lookup yields CDR1 SEHNR and CDR2 FQNEAQ (reference sequence). The J segment lost 9 bases and the V segment lost 0 bases, leaving 21 bases of the junction unmatched. CDR3 length: 19 residues. CDR3 sequence reads: CASSLAHGTGKTKTSGQYF. The CDR3 DNA reads TGTGCCAGCAGCTTAGCCCACGGGACAGGGAAAACCAAAACTAGTGGGCAGTACTTC.